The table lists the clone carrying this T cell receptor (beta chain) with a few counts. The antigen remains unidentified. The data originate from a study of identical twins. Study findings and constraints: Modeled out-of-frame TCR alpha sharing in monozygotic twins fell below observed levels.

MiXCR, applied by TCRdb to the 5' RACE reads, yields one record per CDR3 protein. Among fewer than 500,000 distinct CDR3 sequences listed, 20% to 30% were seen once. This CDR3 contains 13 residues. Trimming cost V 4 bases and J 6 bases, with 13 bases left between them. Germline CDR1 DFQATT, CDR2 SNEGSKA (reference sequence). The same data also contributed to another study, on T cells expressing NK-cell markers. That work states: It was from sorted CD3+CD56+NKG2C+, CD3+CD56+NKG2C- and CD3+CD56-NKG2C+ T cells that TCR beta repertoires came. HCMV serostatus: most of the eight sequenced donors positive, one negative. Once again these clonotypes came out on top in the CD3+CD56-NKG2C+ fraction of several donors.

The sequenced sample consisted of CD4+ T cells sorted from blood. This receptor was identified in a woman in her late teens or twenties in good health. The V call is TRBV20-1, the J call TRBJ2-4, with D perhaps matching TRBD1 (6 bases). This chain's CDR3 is CSATQTGTNIQYF. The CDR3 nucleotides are TGCAGTGCTACCCAGACAGGAACAAACATTCAGTACTTC.